These T cell receptor beta chains were read from a single sample in a study of blood T cell repertoires in COVID-19. Method: immunoSEQ multiplex PCR; TCRdb's copy keeps in-frame clones and lacks some. The sample lists about 290,000 clones; under 90% were seen once. The sample consisted of peripheral blood. These receptors all come from a woman in her thirties with COVID-19, enrolled during active disease. Each CDR3 is given with its conserved first and last residue. Fields, in order: D gene, clone size, V gene, J gene, CDR3 DNA, CDR3 protein. D genes are given only for firm matches. Size tells how often a clone was seen (once, few, many) or the class of an expanded clone, and some rows leave it out.

D: NA
size: once
V: TRBV5-1
J: TRBJ1-2
DNA: TGCGCCAGCAGCCCCCAGACAGTGAACTATGGCTACACCTTC
CDR3: CASSPQTVNYGYTF

D: NA
size: NA
V: TRBV5-4
J: TRBJ1-1
DNA: TGTGCCAGCAGCCGGAACACTGAAGCTTTCTTT
CDR3: CASSRNTEAFF

D: NA
size: NA
V: TRBV6-1
J: TRBJ1-1
DNA: TGTGCCAGCAGTGAGAGTCCCAGGGGATGGCGGACTGAAGCTTTCTTT
CDR3: CASSESPRGWRTEAFF

D: TRBD1
size: NA
V: TRBV6-1
J: TRBJ2-1
DNA: TGTGCCAGCAGTGAATTTTTCGGGACAGCATCGAATGAGCAGTTCTTC
CDR3: CASSEFFGTASNEQFF

D: NA
size: NA
V: TRBV5-1
J: TRBJ2-7
DNA: TGCGCCAGCAGCTCCCCGAGTAGCTACCCCTACGAGCAGTACTTC
CDR3: CASSSPSSYPYEQYF

D: NA
size: NA
V: TRBV18
J: TRBJ2-7
DNA: TGTGCCAGCTCACCACCGGGACAACGATCCTACGAGCAGTACTTC
CDR3: CASSPPGQRSYEQYF

D: TRBD2
size: NA
V: TRBV4-1
J: TRBJ2-1
DNA: TGCGCCAGCAGCCAAGATTGGGTAGCGGGGCTTTTAAATGAGCAGTTCTTC
CDR3: CASSQDWVAGLLNEQFF

D: NA
size: NA
V: TRBV13
J: TRBJ2-2
DNA: TGTGCCAGCACCCTAGGAGCAACGGGGATCACCGGGGAGCTGTTTTTT
CDR3: CASTLGATGITGELFF

D: TRBD1
size: NA
V: TRBV27
J: TRBJ1-5
DNA: TGTGCCAGCAGTTTAGGAGGACAGGCCGATCAGCCCCAGCATTTT
CDR3: CASSLGGQADQPQHF

D: TRBD1
size: NA
V: TRBV9
J: TRBJ2-7
DNA: TGTGCCAGCAGCGTAGCCCCTTCGGGACAGGGGTACGAGCAGTACTTC
CDR3: CASSVAPSGQGYEQYF

D: TRBD1
size: NA
V: TRBV10-3
J: TRBJ1-1
DNA: TGTGCCATCAGGCAAAGACGAGTCATCACAGGGGGTCTCGCCGATGTGGAGGGTATAGCTGAAGCTTTCTTT
CDR3: CAIRQRRVITGGLADVEGIAEAFF

D: NA
size: NA
V: TRBV28
J: TRBJ1-5
DNA: TGTGCCAGCGTGTGGCAGCGGAATCAGCCCCAGCATTTT
CDR3: CASVWQRNQPQHF

D: NA
size: NA
V: TRBV15
J: TRBJ2-7
DNA: TGTGCCACCAGTCGGGGGTCTGGTTACGAGCAGTACTTC
CDR3: CATSRGSGYEQYF

D: NA
size: NA
V: TRBV6-1
J: TRBJ1-3
DNA: TGTGCCAGCAGTGACAGGATTGGAAACACCATATATTTT
CDR3: CASSDRIGNTIYF

D: NA
size: NA
V: TRBV5-6
J: TRBJ1-1
DNA: TGTGCCAGCAGCTTGGGTTCAGGGTATAGGAACACTGAAGCTTTCTTT
CDR3: CASSLGSGYRNTEAFF

D: NA
size: NA
V: TRBV19
J: TRBJ1-5
DNA: TGTGCCAGTAGTCCCAGGCGCGCCTATAGCAATCAGCCCCAGCATTTT
CDR3: CASSPRRAYSNQPQHF

D: NA
size: NA
V: TRBV4-1
J: TRBJ1-6
DNA: TGCGCCAGCAGCCAAGATCAAAGGAAGGGGTCACCCCTCCACTTT
CDR3: CASSQDQRKGSPLHF

D: NA
size: NA
V: TRBV27
J: TRBJ1-2
DNA: TGTGCCAGCACCCGGTCTCCTATGGCTACTAAAACCTTC
CDR3: CASTRSPMATKTF

D: NA
size: NA
V: TRBV14
J: TRBJ1-3
DNA: TGTGCCAGCAGCCAGCTTCCGGGGGATGGTGTCACCATATATTTT
CDR3: CASSQLPGDGVTIYF

D: NA
size: once
V: TRBV5-6
J: TRBJ1-5
DNA: TGTGCCAGCAGCCGGACAGATGACAATCAGCCCCAGCATTTT
CDR3: CASSRTDDNQPQHF

D: NA
size: NA
V: TRBV6-5
J: TRBJ2-7
DNA: TGTGCCAGCAGCAGTACCTCCTACGAGCAGTACTTC
CDR3: CASSSTSYEQYF

D: NA
size: NA
V: TRBV4-2
J: TRBJ1-4
DNA: TGTGCCAGCAGCCAAGAAAGACGGCAGGGCGGCAAACTGTTTTTT
CDR3: CASSQERRQGGKLFF

D: NA
size: NA
V: TRBV11-3
J: TRBJ2-7
DNA: TGTGCCAGCAGCTGGGGCCCTGGGTCCGAGCAGTACTTC
CDR3: CASSWGPGSEQYF

D: NA
size: once
V: TRBV7-9
J: TRBJ1-5
DNA: TGTGCCAGCAGTATCCCTAATCAGCCCCAGCATTTT
CDR3: CASSIPNQPQHF

D: NA
size: NA
V: TRBV27
J: TRBJ1-4
DNA: TGTGCCAGCAGTCCCGACAGGTTGGGGGAAAAACTGTTTTTT
CDR3: CASSPDRLGEKLFF

D: NA
size: NA
V: TRBV5-1
J: TRBJ2-3
DNA: TGCGCCAGCACCGACGGAGGAAGCACAGATACGCAGTATTTT
CDR3: CASTDGGSTDTQYF

D: TRBD1
size: few
V: TRBV7-9
J: TRBJ2-3
DNA: TGTGCCAGCAGTATGAGGGCTCGGGACAGGGTATCACCAGATACGCAGTATTTT
CDR3: CASSMRARDRVSPDTQYF

D: NA
size: NA
V: TRBV5-1
J: TRBJ2-6
DNA: TGCGCCAGCCTCGCGGCTGGGGCCAACGTCCTGACTTTC
CDR3: CASLAAGANVLTF

D: NA
size: NA
V: TRBV4-1
J: TRBJ1-4
DNA: TGCGCCAGCAGCCAAGACGGCCTGGGGGGGGAAAAACTGTTTTTT
CDR3: CASSQDGLGGEKLFF

D: NA
size: NA
V: TRBV19
J: TRBJ2-7
DNA: TGTGCCAGTAGCAACACAGGGTTCGCCTACGAGCAGTACTTC
CDR3: CASSNTGFAYEQYF

D: NA
size: NA
V: TRBV27
J: TRBJ1-1
DNA: TGTGCCAGCAGTCCTCGGAACACTGAAGCTTTCTTT
CDR3: CASSPRNTEAFF

D: NA
size: NA
V: TRBV6-5
J: TRBJ1-1
DNA: TGTGCCAGCGGGCGGGTGAACACTGAAGCTTTCTTT
CDR3: CASGRVNTEAFF

D: NA
size: NA
V: TRBV30
J: TRBJ1-5
DNA: TGTCTACCCCAGGGGCGAAATCAGCCCCAGCATTTT
CDR3: CLPQGRNQPQHF

D: NA
size: NA
V: TRBV27
J: TRBJ1-2
DNA: TGTGCCAGCAGTTCCCTAACAGGGATCTATGGCTACACCTTC
CDR3: CASSSLTGIYGYTF

D: NA
size: NA
V: TRBV2
J: TRBJ1-5
DNA: TGTGCCAGCAGTGAATGGACAGAAAATCAGCCCCAGCATTTT
CDR3: CASSEWTENQPQHF

D: TRBD1
size: once
V: TRBV14
J: TRBJ2-1
DNA: TGTGCCAGCAGCCGCGGGACAGGTATCCTATCCAATGAGCAGTTCTTC
CDR3: CASSRGTGILSNEQFF

D: NA
size: NA
V: TRBV4-2
J: TRBJ1-3
DNA: TGTGCCAGCAGCCAAGAAACCGTGGAGGGGCTTGGAAACACCATATATTTT
CDR3: CASSQETVEGLGNTIYF

D: TRBD1
size: NA
V: TRBV4-1
J: TRBJ1-1
DNA: TGCGCCAGCAGCCCCGGGGTGGACAGGGGGGCTGAAGCTTTCTTT
CDR3: CASSPGVDRGAEAFF

D: NA
size: NA
V: TRBV3-1/TRBV3-2
J: TRBJ2-7
DNA: TGTGCCAGCAGCCTTACGGCAAGGGGTTCGAACGAGCAGTACTTC
CDR3: CASSLTARGSNEQYF

D: NA
size: NA
V: TRBV12-5
J: TRBJ1-1
DNA: TGTGCTAGTGGTTTGTCGTACACTGAAGCTTTCTTT
CDR3: CASGLSYTEAFF

D: TRBD1
size: NA
V: TRBV5-5
J: TRBJ2-1
DNA: TGTGCCAGCAGCGGGGACAGCCGACCCTACAATGAGCAGTTCTTC
CDR3: CASSGDSRPYNEQFF

D: NA
size: NA
V: TRBV29-1
J: TRBJ1-1
DNA: TGCAGCGTTTTTCTTGAGGCGGCTTTCTTT
CDR3: CSVFLEAAFF

D: NA
size: NA
V: TRBV2
J: TRBJ1-1
DNA: TGTGCCAGCAGTGAACAGGGGACTGAAGCTTTCTTT
CDR3: CASSEQGTEAFF

D: TRBD1
size: NA
V: TRBV7-9
J: TRBJ1-2
DNA: TGTGCCAGCAGCTTAGCGTCGTCAGGGGGCTTTTATGGCTACACCTTC
CDR3: CASSLASSGGFYGYTF

D: NA
size: NA
V: TRBV4-1
J: TRBJ2-7
DNA: TGCGCCAGCAGCCAGGATCCAGGCAACGAGCAGTACTTC
CDR3: CASSQDPGNEQYF

D: NA
size: NA
V: TRBV2
J: TRBJ1-3
DNA: TGTGCCAGCAGTGAAGAGATGTGGAGGAACACCATATATTTT
CDR3: CASSEEMWRNTIYF

D: NA
size: NA
V: TRBV27
J: TRBJ2-7
DNA: TGTGCCAGCAGTTCGGGTCCCGGAAACGAGCAGTACTTC
CDR3: CASSSGPGNEQYF

D: NA
size: NA
V: TRBV12-3/TRBV12-4
J: TRBJ1-5
DNA: TGTGCCAGCAGTTTAGTTGCGCAGCCCCAGCATTTT
CDR3: CASSLVAQPQHF

D: NA
size: NA
V: TRBV24-1
J: TRBJ1-2
DNA: TGTGCCACCAGTGATCAACGCGCCTACTATTTC
CDR3: CATSDQRAYYF

D: TRBD1
size: NA
V: TRBV14
J: TRBJ1-1
DNA: TGTGCCAGCAGCCAATTTCCCAGGACAGGTGGGACTGAAGCTTTCTTT
CDR3: CASSQFPRTGGTEAFF

D: TRBD1
size: few
V: TRBV2
J: TRBJ1-4
DNA: TGTGCCAGCAGTGAGAACAGGGGGTCAAATGAAAAACTGTTTTTT
CDR3: CASSENRGSNEKLFF

D: NA
size: NA
V: TRBV18
J: TRBJ1-1
DNA: TGTGCCAGCTCACCCTCTTATTCCACTGAAGCTTTCTTT
CDR3: CASSPSYSTEAFF

D: NA
size: NA
V: TRBV6-1
J: TRBJ1-5
DNA: TGTGCCAGCAGTGAGCGTATCAATCAGCCCCAGCATTTT
CDR3: CASSERINQPQHF

D: NA
size: NA
V: TRBV20-1
J: TRBJ2-3
DNA: TGCAGTGCTAGTCAGTTAAGCACAGATACGCAGTATTTT
CDR3: CSASQLSTDTQYF

D: NA
size: NA
V: TRBV28
J: TRBJ1-4
DNA: TGTGCCAGCATCAGGAGGGCCCCAGTCGGTCCTAATGAAAAACTGTTTTTT
CDR3: CASIRRAPVGPNEKLFF

D: NA
size: NA
V: TRBV6-5
J: TRBJ1-5
DNA: TGTGCCAGCAGTTCCCGGGGGAATCAGCCCCAGCATTTT
CDR3: CASSSRGNQPQHF

D: TRBD2
size: once
V: TRBV4-1
J: TRBJ2-3
DNA: TGCGCCAGCAGCCTGGAGAGGACTAGCGGGGGGGGACCCACAGATACGCAGTATTTT
CDR3: CASSLERTSGGGPTDTQYF

D: NA
size: NA
V: TRBV28
J: TRBJ1-6
DNA: TGTGCCAGCAGTCCCCGGGGAGGGATTTCACCCCTCCACTTT
CDR3: CASSPRGGISPLHF